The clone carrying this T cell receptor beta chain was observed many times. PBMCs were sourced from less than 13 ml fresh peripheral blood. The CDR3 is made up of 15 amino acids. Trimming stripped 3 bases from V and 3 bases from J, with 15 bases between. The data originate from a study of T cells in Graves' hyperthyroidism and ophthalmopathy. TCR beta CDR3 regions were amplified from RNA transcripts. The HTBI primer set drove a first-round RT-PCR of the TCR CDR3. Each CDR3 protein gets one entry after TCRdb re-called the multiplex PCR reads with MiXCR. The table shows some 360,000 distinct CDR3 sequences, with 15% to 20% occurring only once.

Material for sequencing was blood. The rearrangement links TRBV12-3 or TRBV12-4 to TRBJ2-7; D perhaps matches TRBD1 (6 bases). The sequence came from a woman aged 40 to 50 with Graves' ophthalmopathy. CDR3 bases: TGTGCCAGCAGTTTGGGGACACCGCTACTCTACGAGCAGTACTTC. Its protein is CASSLGTPLLYEQYF.